This T cell receptor beta chain was captured in a study of CD8+ T cells in alopecia areata. Germline-derived CDR1 and CDR2 are LNHDA and SQIVND (reference sequence). The CDR3 totals 14 residues. Between the trimmed V and J ends, which lost 6 bases and 0 bases, there was a span of 8 bases. Isolated RNA was reverse transcribed into cDNA used as the sequencing template. Method: immunoSEQ multiplex PCR; TCRdb's copy keeps in-frame clones and lacks some. Of under 40,000 clones listed, under 65% are singletons. Sorting separated CD25+CD127- cells from the CD4+ cells of a few patients. A FACSAria was used to sort CD4+ and CD8+ T cells. These cells came from PBMCs.

The V call is TRBV19, the J call TRBJ2-2, with D tentatively TRBD1 (6 bases). The sample was CD4+ Tregs sorted from blood. This sequence originates from a human donor with alopecia areata. CDR3 in DNA: TGTGCCAGTAGGAGGGGGTCGAACACCGGGGAGCTGTTTTTT. Its translation is CASRRGSNTGELFF. Looking up the rest from reference TRBV19 and TRBJ2-2 gives the full variable domain: DGGITQSPKYLFRKEGQNVTLSCEQNLNHDAMYWYRQDPGQGLRLIYYSQIVNDFQKGDIAEGYSVSREKKESFPLTVTSAQKNPTAFYLCASRRGSNTGELFFGEGSRLTVL.